One sample yielded the 14 T cell receptor beta chains listed below, sequenced in a study of blood T cell repertoires in COVID-19. Using immunoSEQ multiplex PCR, the repertoire was profiled, and TCRdb retains in-frame clones only, with some absent. Among 350,000 to 550,000 clones listed, approximately 92% were seen once. The sequencing input was PBMCs or T cells enriched from blood (not recorded which). These receptors were taken from a man younger than 40 who had recovered from COVID-19.

This chain joins TRBV18 and TRBJ1-1; 10 positions agree with TRBD1. V gave up 6 bases and J gave up 4 bases; unmatched junction bases: 14. This CDR3 has 17 residues. The germline V gene has CDR1 KGHSH and CDR2 LQKENI. This CDR3 reads CASSPRSTGTGATEAFF. As DNA, the CDR3 is TGTGCCAGCTCCCCAAGATCAACCGGGACAGGGGCCACTGAAGCTTTCTTT.

V is TRBV3-1 (or the pseudogene TRBV3-2) and J is TRBJ1-2, with 7 bases fitting TRBD1. V lost 1 base and J lost 4; bases outside the gene matches: 6. Germline V CDR1 and CDR2: LGHDT, YNNKEL (reference sequence). This CDR3 has 15 amino acids. The CDR3, as DNA: TGTGCCAGCAGCCAAGCCCCCGGGACAGCCTATGGCTACACCTTC. It codes for CASSQAPGTAYGYTF.

The rearrangement links TRBV9 to TRBJ2-1; the match to TRBD2 covers 9 bases. This CDR3 has 15 amino acids. V trimming: 2 bases; J trimming: 5 bases; junction bases outside the gene matches: 5. From germline, CDR1 is SGDLS and CDR2 YYNGEE. The CDR3 nucleotides read TGTGCCAGCAGCGTTAGCGGGAGTCAGGACAATGAGCAGTTCTTC. It encodes CASSVSGSQDNEQFF.

This clone was counted a few times. The chain recombines TRBV18 with TRBJ1-1; D remains unclear. The V gene lost 3 bases and the J gene lost 1 base, with 18 bases spanning the gap. Germline lookup yields CDR1 KGHSH and CDR2 LQKENI. The CDR3 is 17 amino acids. The CDR3 DNA is TGTGCCAGCTCACCCAATGACATCGGGAGTGGGAACACTGAAGCTTTCTTT. It encodes CASSPNDIGSGNTEAFF.

This sequence joins TRBV6-1 and TRBJ2-3, with D hard to call. V lost 0 bases to trimming and J lost 6 bases, with 10 bases between them. Germline CDR1 MNHNS, CDR2 SASEGT. CDR3 length: 14 residues. DNA of the CDR3: TGTGCCAGCAGTGAAGCGGGCAGGTGGGATACGCAGTATTTT. Translation gives CASSEAGRWDTQYF.

V is TRBV5-4 and J is TRBJ2-1; a weak D match, TRBD1 (5 bases). V was trimmed by 4 bases and J by 2 bases, leaving 13 bases between them. Germline V gene data show CDR1 as SGHNT and CDR2 as YYREEE (reference sequence). The CDR3 is 15 residues long. The CDR3 DNA reads TGTGCCAGCAGCACGCGAGACAGCCCCTACAATGAGCAGTTCTTC. Its translation: CASSTRDSPYNEQFF.

The DNA for the CDR3 is TGTGCCAGCAGCCCATGGACAGGGGAGACCTACAATGAGCAGTTCTTC. Its translation is CASSPWTGETYNEQFF. The chain combines TRBV14 with TRBJ2-1, with 9 nucleotides matching TRBD1. The ends lost 4 bases at V and 2 bases at J; junction bases unmatched: 6. The CDR3 has 16 amino acids. Per germline, CDR1 SGHDN and CDR2 FVKESK.

The chain links TRBV7-2 to TRBJ1-1; 7 bases match TRBD1. The germline V gene has CDR1 SGHTA and CDR2 FQGNSA. The CDR3 spans 14 residues. V gave up 1 base and J gave up 4 bases; unmatched junction bases: 3. CDR3 sequence reads: CASSLGTGSTEAFF. CDR3 coding DNA: TGTGCCAGCAGCTTAGGGACAGGCAGCACTGAAGCTTTCTTT.

This chain uses TRBV5-1 with TRBJ2-2, with 11 bases that match TRBD2. This CDR3 contains 15 residues. CDR1 is SGHRS, CDR2 YFSETQ, per germline. V gave up 3 bases and J gave up 7 bases; unmatched junction bases: 5. In DNA, the CDR3 is TGCGCCAGCAGCTCGAGGGGACTAGCGGTCGGGGAGCTGTTTTTT. Residues: CASSSRGLAVGELFF.

The J gene is TRBJ1-2, the V gene TRBV15, with 7 bases identical to TRBD1. Germline V gene data show CDR1 as LNHNV and CDR2 as YYDKDF (reference sequence). CDR3 size: 18 residues. Unmatched junction bases numbered 15, after V lost 2 bases and J lost 3 bases. The CDR3 DNA follows: TGTGCCACCAGCAGACAACATTATGTACAGGGGTCGGACTATGGCTACACCTTC. Translated: CATSRQHYVQGSDYGYTF.

The chain uses TRBV19 and TRBJ1-6, with D perhaps matching TRBD1 (6 bases). Germline values: CDR1 LNHDA, CDR2 SQIVND (reference sequence). V was trimmed by 4 bases and J by 0 bases, leaving 16 bases between them. CDR3 length: 18 amino acids. The CDR3 DNA is TGTGCCAGTAGTAAGGGACAAGGGATCAGCTCCTATAATTCACCCCTCCACTTT. It specifies CASSKGQGISSYNSPLHF.

The V call is TRBV7-9, the J call TRBJ1-1, with D possibly matching TRBD1 (5 bases). CDR3 length: 15 amino acids. Deletions cut 1 base from V and 4 bases from J, with 13 bases between. Per germline, CDR1 SEHNR and CDR2 FQNEAQ (reference sequence). CDR3 in DNA: TGTGCCAGCAGCTTAGGGGCAGTCGGGGGCACTGAAGCTTTCTTT. Translating gives CASSLGAVGGTEAFF.

The chain combines TRBV28 with TRBJ1-5, with a weak D call TRBD1 (5 bases). The CDR3 contains 15 residues. The germline CDR1 and CDR2 sequences are MDHEN and SYDVKM. Trimming removed 4 bases from V and 6 bases from J, with 16 bases in between. The CDR3 nucleotides read TGTGCCAGCAGTTCGGGGCCGGGGGTAGTTCAGCCCCAGCATTTT. The encoded protein is CASSSGPGVVQPQHF. Filled out from reference TRBV28 and TRBJ1-5, the complete variable domain reads DVKVTQSSRYLVKRTGEKVFLECVQDMDHENMFWYRQDPGLGLRLIYFSYDVKMKEKGDIPEGYSVSREKKERFSLILESASTNQTSMYLCASSSGPGVVQPQHFGDGTRLSIL.

The J gene is TRBJ2-2, the V gene TRBV5-1, with 7 bases lining up with TRBD2. The CDR3 covers 16 residues. Germline values: CDR1 SGHRS, CDR2 YFSETQ. V was clipped by 0 bases and J by 1 base; unmatched bases: 3. The CDR3 DNA reads as TGCGCCAGCAGCTTGGATCCTAGCGGGAACACCGGGGAGCTGTTTTTT. Protein: CASSLDPSGNTGELFF.